This section outlines one TCR beta chain sequence together with its context. This clone was picked up a small number of times. Its antigen is not yet known. Base quality data are lacking; no much larger clone is found one base away. According to the germline V gene, CDR1 reads MGHDK and CDR2 reads SYGVNS. Clipping removes 8 bases from V and 2 bases from J, with 2 as the unmatched junction base count. The CDR3 sequence holds 13 residues, the cysteine and phenylalanine included. Solely the CDR3 DNA is kept, with 39 bases framed from the first base. This sample is drawn from a study of cytomegalovirus exposure and HLA in healthy donors (TCRdb year 2017). About the investigation overall: In an earlier analysis of under 600 of the donors, around 290 Gb of sequence data and some 100 million unique TCR beta sequences from about 179 million T cells were reported. An early release covering 550 to 700 HLA-typed donors comprised approximately 300 gigabases of sequencing data and some 79 million unique TCR sequences. Among the 398 genotyped donors, approximately 76% belonged to the genetic ancestry cluster associated with self-reported Caucasian donors. The study aimed to test whether cataloging public T cell receptors could reveal signatures of past pathogen exposure. The T cell repertoires of some 670 subjects were profiled by immunosequencing and related to cytomegalovirus serostatus. A separate validation cohort of approximately 120 different subjects was used in addition to the roughly 620-subject first cohort. High-throughput TCR immunosequencing, statistical association of individual TCRs with disease status, and machine learning were combined to predict cytomegalovirus infection status. A later analysis re-analyzed previously published TCR beta repertoires from several hundred donors and added high-resolution HLA genotyping to study TCR occurrence patterns. The later analysis used no new phenotypic data to find candidate immune exposures, relying instead on TCR beta sequences and their occurrence across donors. To decide whether each TCR beta V gene segment behaved as functional or pseudogenic, an earlier analysis of some 570 of the donors relied on high-throughput TCR beta sequencing. Donor age, sex, ethnicity and CMV serostatus were collected together with the repertoire data. In a later genetic analysis, genome-wide SNP genotypes for about 55% of the roughly 700 donors were used, and that subset was treated as a discovery cohort. All discovery cohort repertoires had been generated on a single sequencing platform. HLA typing included class I and class II loci at four-digit resolution. Typing coverage differed by locus: A, B, C, DRB1 and DQB1 were typed in about 620-640 donors, DQA1 in approximately 520, DPA1 in approximately 610, and DPB1 in approximately 450. Because of strong linkage in the cohort, roughly five DR-DQ haplotypes were treated as single units for association and clustering. Among 300 to 500 genotyped donors of the cohort, an average of roughly 230,000 unique TCR beta nucleotide sequences was sequenced per donor, of which about 18% were non-productive.

The cohort consisted of hundreds of healthy bone marrow donors. All cohort members were sampled while nominally healthy, although unrecorded immune exposures were likely present. The donor tested CMV seropositive and was one of the 289 seropositive cohort members. A peripheral blood sample was provided by each donor, and peripheral blood mononuclear cells were used for TCR beta sequencing. The Qiagen DNeasy Blood Extraction Kit was used to extract genomic DNA from the blood cell samples. What the authors observed across the whole study: A later analysis found that most CMV-associated TCR beta chains appeared HLA-restricted, with HLA associations seemingly driven largely by CMV exposure. V-gene and J-gene trimming of TCR beta chains was associated with a missense DCLRE1C variant in a later genetic analysis, and the association was replicated in an independent cohort. Specific HLA alleles were associated with some 15,000 TCR beta sequences at a false discovery rate of 0.05 in a later analysis. Several of the top co-occurrence clusters appeared to be linked to parvovirus B19, influenza, CMV and Epstein-Barr virus, according to a later analysis. Roughly uniform sequencing depth across donors was assumed in presence/absence analyses, although this assumption may not hold. In a later analysis, HLA-associated TCR beta chains showed more clonal expansion and lower generation probabilities than non-associated chains that were equally common. A further reported finding was that TCR beta sequences accurately predicted the HLA-A and HLA-B alleles for most subjects in the first cohort. Broadly in line with IMGT annotations, most TCR beta V segments showed up in productive rearrangements about 87% or about 30% of the time in an earlier analysis of several hundred of the donors. A later analysis found that TCR association rates varied across HLA loci, with DRB1 alleles showing the most associated TCRs and HLA-C alleles the fewest. A group of highly shared sequence variants was considered likely to be a technical artifact of the sequencing pipeline. In the study, around 150 TCR beta chains were listed as associated with cytomegalovirus. Linkage disequilibrium might explain the correlated functional status among segregating V segments, but an unknown experimental factor could not be excluded. It was suggested by the authors that the approach could potentially be generalized to other disease states and immunological phenotypes. In vitro tests confirmed that a few of the cytomegalovirus-associated TCR beta chains recognize cytomegalovirus antigens. The classifier was reported to diagnose cytomegalovirus status with high specificity and sensitivity in both the original and validation cohorts. Some IMGT-functional V segments, including TRBV6-2 and TRBV6-3, could not be distinguished by the 87-base-pair reads and were therefore excluded. Compared with the approximately 700-donor mean, donors in an Asian-associated ancestry cluster had fewer N-insertions in productive TCRs, according to a later genetic analysis. Assigning TCR associations to individual alleles was difficult when HLA alleles, especially DR and DQ, strongly co-occurred. Because HLA typing was missing for some donors at each locus, association tests included only the typed subset. In this cohort, only TCR beta chains were sequenced, and detectable features were limited by the absence of alpha or paired-chain data. Most TCR sequences were seen in very few donors, while some public TCRs were found in many individuals. Because counts were too low, about 17 rarely observed V segments, including chromosome 9 orphons, were excluded from the earlier analysis of roughly 580 of the donors. CMV serostatus was the only immune exposure information available for the cohort.

The method was the immunoSEQ multiplex PCR assay. For the multiplex PCR, a mixture combining 60 forward primers for TCR Vbeta segments and 13 reverse primers for TCR Jbeta segments was used. A multiplex PCR assay on genomic DNA amplified the CDR3 region of rearranged TCR beta genes. On the Illumina HiSeq System, the amplified TCR beta libraries were sequenced as 87-base-pair reads. Concerning the study's data processing: In a later analysis, 70 million to 95 million unique TCR beta chains were counted across the 500 to 850 repertoires, and around 10 million of these chains were shared by at least two donors. Raw reads were error-corrected and collapsed into unique sequences by a nearest-neighbor algorithm in which closely related sequences were merged to remove PCR and sequencing errors. Alignment of CDR3 sequences to IMGT reference sequences was used to assign V, D and J gene segments. For a sequence to be retained, a match of at least six nucleotides was required to both a V gene segment and a J gene segment. Rearrangements were classified as productive when the CDR3 lacked stop codons and remained in frame with V and J, and all other rearrangements were classified as non-productive. CDR3 was defined by IMGT convention, running from the second conserved V-encoded cysteine to the conserved J-encoded phenylalanine. The earlier analysis of some 580 of the donors excluded any sequence lacking an unambiguous match to a single V gene segment. In an earlier analysis of approximately 560 of the donors, a V segment was called functional when productive rearrangements were above 56.7%, and segregating when the standard deviation between donors exceeded 5%. A statistical classification framework was built for diagnosing cytomegalovirus status from the catalog of TCR beta chain sequences. In a later analysis, TCR nucleotide sequences were compared against IMGT/GENE-DB human TR gene sequences so that V and J genes could be assigned. The TCRdist pipeline was used in a later analysis to assign CDR3 sequences and most-parsimonious VDJ recombination scenarios. A later analysis defined each TCR beta chain by its CDR3 amino acid sequence plus V-gene family, and excluded reads lacking a unique V-gene family. In a later analysis, fewer than 600 highly shared, low-generation-probability nucleotide sequences were removed to address suspected cross-contamination and a sequencing artifact. In a later analysis, a clonal expansion index for each public chain was calculated from normalized within-repertoire ranks of inferred template counts. A later analysis computed generation probabilities with a VDJ recombination model fitted to out-of-frame rearrangements, and checked the results against IGoR. In a later analysis, hypergeometric tests were used to score TCR-TCR, TCR-HLA and TCR-CMV co-occurrence, with a repertoire-size bias correction applied to TCR pairs. A later analysis estimated false discovery rates by permuting HLA or CMV assignments 20 times. A later analysis grouped co-occurring TCRs with DBSCAN, adding TCRdist sequence similarity when clustering within HLA-allele-positive subsets. For co-occurrence clustering, repertoires with fewer than 30,000 or more than 120,000 public chains were excluded, along with five repertoires with anomalous nucleotide sharing. TCRdb re-hosts the immuneACCESS table, in-frame sequences only. Its copies lack some clones; in the studies checked, an unresolved V gene accounts for under half of them, and the cause for the rest is not known. The DNA gave D and trimming, while V, J and clone size come from that table. The sample table shows under 100,000 clones, and 10% are seen once. The biggest ten clones account for roughly a quarter of the sample.

The V and J genes are TRBV25-1 and TRBJ1-5, and 8 junctional nucleotides match TRBD1. The source of this sequence is a man aged 55 to 70 in good health and CMV-seropositive. Sequenced sample: PBMCs. DNA sequence: TGTGCCAGCTTGGGACAGGGCAATCAGCCCCAGCATTTT. Translation gives CASLGQGNQPQHF.